This T cell receptor beta chain was identified in a study of glioma-infiltrating T cells after dendritic cell vaccination. Time point: after dendritic cell vaccination, including at tumor progression/relapse. The CDR3 length is 15 residues. The germline gives CDR1 LNHDA, CDR2 SQIVND (reference sequence). Trimming removed 5 bases from V and 3 bases from J; junction bases left unmatched: 8. Primers: 60 V beta forward and 13 J beta reverse. Sequencing was performed with immunoSEQ multiplex PCR; in TCRdb, only in-frame clones are kept and a portion is missing. Found here are 99,000 or so clones, 90% of them singletons; the top ten hold over 2.5%.

This receptor was identified in a human donor with glioblastoma. V usage is TRBV19 and J usage is TRBJ2-7; 9 nucleotides agree with TRBD1. This sample comprised blood, obtained after dendritic cell vaccination. The CDR3 bases are TGTGCCAGTAGTTTCCCGGGACAGGGCGTCTACGAGCAGTACTTC. Its translation: CASSFPGQGVYEQYF.